The rows below give T cell receptor beta chains drawn from one sample of a study of T cells in Graves' hyperthyroidism and ophthalmopathy. TCRdb re-called the multiplex PCR reads through MiXCR, storing one row per CDR3 protein. This sample has 300,000 to 450,000 distinct CDR3 sequences, with approximately 14% found just once. Sequenced material: blood. These receptors originate from a woman aged 55-69 years with Graves' hyperthyroidism. CDR3s include the opening cysteine and the closing phenylalanine or tryptophan. Fields, in order: D gene, V gene, clone size, J gene, CDR3 DNA, CDR3 protein. A D gene is named only where the DNA matches it firmly. Size is omitted from some rows. Given values are once, few, many or a class for expanded clones.

.,TRBV7-3,many,TRBJ1-1,TGTGCCAGCAGCTTACAAGGGTACACTGAAGCTTTCTTT,CASSLQGYTEAFF
.,TRBV7-9,few,TRBJ1-3,TGTGCCAGCAGCTTGTCAGGGGTCTCTGGAAACACCATATATTTT,CASSLSGVSGNTIYF
.,TRBV27,many,TRBJ1-2,TGTGCCAGCAGTTTGGCGGGGTCTAACTATGGCTACACCTTC,CASSLAGSNYGYTF
.,TRBV29-1,few,TRBJ2-3,TGCAGCGTTGGCGAGCTCACAGATACGCAGTATTTT,CSVGELTDTQYF
.,TRBV15,many,TRBJ2-7,TGTGCCACCAGCAGTCAGGGGAACCACGAGCAGTACTTC,CATSSQGNHEQYF
.,TRBV27,.,TRBJ2-5,TGTGCCAGCAGTCTCGGTTCCCCTCACGTAGAGACCCAGTACTTC,CASSLGSPHVETQYF
TRBD2,TRBV28,.,TRBJ2-1,TGTGCCAGCATATATGGAATAGCGGGGCTTGAATCCGACTACAATGAGCAGTTCTTC,CASIYGIAGLESDYNEQFF
TRBD2,TRBV10-3,few,TRBJ2-3,TGTGCCACCGCGAAACTAGCGGGGGCAACAGATACGCAGTATTTT,CATAKLAGATDTQYF
TRBD2,TRBV6-6,.,TRBJ2-7,TGTGCCAGCAGTTACCTGAATACTAGCGGGCCCTCCTACGAGCAGTACTTC,CASSYLNTSGPSYEQYF
.,TRBV9,.,TRBJ2-5,TGTGCCAGCAGCGTAGACAGGGGGGGGGAGACCCAGTACTTC,CASSVDRGGETQYF
.,TRBV28,.,TRBJ2-2,TGTGCCAGCAGTCCCTTCCGAGCCGGGAAGCTGTTTTTT,CASSPFRAGKLFF
TRBD2,TRBV10-3,many,TRBJ2-7,TGTGCCATCAGTGAGTCGCGGACTAGCGGCTACGAGCAGTACTTC,CAISESRTSGYEQYF
TRBD1,TRBV2,.,TRBJ2-7,TGTGCCAGCGGGGGACAGGGTCGGGAGCAGTACTTC,CASGGQGREQYF
TRBD2,TRBV2,.,TRBJ2-5,TGTGCCAGCAGTGAGATGGGACTAGCGGGACCCCAAGAGACCCAGTACTTC,CASSEMGLAGPQETQYF
.,TRBV7-9,.,TRBJ2-3,TGTGCCAGCAGCTTACCGTGGACCGGCACAGATACGCAGTATTTT,CASSLPWTGTDTQYF
TRBD2,TRBV7-2,.,TRBJ2-2,TGTGCCAGCAGTTTGGGACTAGCGGGAGGGCCTTCTGCCGGGGAGCTGTTTTTT,CASSLGLAGGPSAGELFF
.,TRBV28,many,TRBJ1-1,TGTGCCAGCAGTTTATGGGAGGGAAGGGACACTGAAGCTTTCTTT,CASSLWEGRDTEAFF
.,TRBV7-9,many,TRBJ2-1,TGTGCCAGCAGCAATCGGGCTAGCCCCTACAATGAGCAGTTCTTC,CASSNRASPYNEQFF
TRBD2,TRBV11-2,.,TRBJ2-7,TGTGCCAGCAGCCCCCCAGCGGGGGCCTACGAGCAGTACTTC,CASSPPAGAYEQYF
.,TRBV15,few,TRBJ2-5,TGTGCCACCAGCAGCTTAGAAGGGCAGGGTTCCCAGTACTTC,CATSSLEGQGSQYF
TRBD1,TRBV9,.,TRBJ2-3,TGTGCCAGCAGCGTAGAAGGGGGCCATGCAGATACGCAGTATTTT,CASSVEGGHADTQYF
.,TRBV3-1,many,TRBJ1-1,TGTGCCAGCAGCCAAGAACACGGCCGAGGGACTGAAGCTTTCTTT,CASSQEHGRGTEAFF
TRBD2,TRBV19,.,TRBJ2-7,TGTGCCAGTAGTACAAATCTAGCGGGAGCCGGCGAGCAGTACTTC,CASSTNLAGAGEQYF
.,TRBV9,.,TRBJ2-1,TGTGCCAGCAGCGTAGATTTGTGGGGCAATGAGCAGTTCTTC,CASSVDLWGNEQFF
TRBD2,TRBV3-1,many,TRBJ2-1,TGTGCCAGCAGCCCCGGGACTAGCGCTCTCTCCTACAATGAGCAGTTCTTC,CASSPGTSALSYNEQFF
.,TRBV19,few,TRBJ1-2,TGTGCCAGTAGCGAGGTTAACTATGGCTACACCTTC,CASSEVNYGYTF
.,TRBV7-2,few,TRBJ1-3,TGTGCCAGCAGCGCACGGGGGCTCCCCTCTGGAAACACCATATATTTT,CASSARGLPSGNTIYF
.,TRBV29-1,many,TRBJ1-2,TGCAGCGTTGTTGGTTCATCTGGCTACACCTTC,CSVVGSSGYTF
.,TRBV3-1,few,TRBJ1-2,TGTGCCAGCAGCCGCGCCGACTTAGGGTTTGGCTACACCTTC,CASSRADLGFGYTF
.,TRBV25-1,once,TRBJ1-1,TGTGCCAGCAGTGACTTGGTTGGAGGGGCTGAAGCTTTCTTT,CASSDLVGGAEAFF
TRBD1,TRBV19,.,TRBJ1-5,TGTGCCAGTATAGGGGACAGGGGATCATGGGGCAATCAGCCCCAGCATTTT,CASIGDRGSWGNQPQHF
.,TRBV18,many,TRBJ2-7,TGTGCCAGCTCACTTCCGGGGGCCGAGCAGTACTTC,CASSLPGAEQYF
.,TRBV11-2,many,TRBJ2-2,TGTGCCAGCAGCCGAAACCCCCAGGCGAACACCGGGGAGCTGTTTTTT,CASSRNPQANTGELFF
.,TRBV27,many,TRBJ2-7,TGTGCCAGCAGTTTTGGGGGCGCGGACGAGCAGTACTTC,CASSFGGADEQYF
TRBD2,TRBV5-1,many,TRBJ2-3,TGCGCCAGCAGCTTCGGGACTAGCGGGAGGGCCATGGATACGCAGTATTTT,CASSFGTSGRAMDTQYF
TRBD2,TRBV2,.,TRBJ2-7,TGTGCCAGCCAGACAGGGGGGACTAGCGGAAACTACGAGCAGTACTTC,CASQTGGTSGNYEQYF
TRBD1,TRBV11-2,.,TRBJ2-7,TGTGCCAGCAGGCCAGGGACAGAAATTTCCTACGAGCAGTACTTC,CASRPGTEISYEQYF
.,TRBV14,many,TRBJ2-5,TGTGCCAGCAGCCACACCGAGACCCAGTACTTC,CASSHTETQYF
.,TRBV6-1,many,TRBJ2-3,TGTGCCAGCAGTGATAGCCCAGATACGCAGTATTTT,CASSDSPDTQYF
.,TRBV2,many,TRBJ1-2,TGTGCCAGCAGGGAAACAGGGTACTATGGCTACACCTTC,CASRETGYYGYTF
TRBD1,TRBV6-4,.,TRBJ1-6,TGTGCCAGCAGTGACCGGGACAGCAATTCACCCCTCCACTTT,CASSDRDSNSPLHF
.,TRBV18,few,TRBJ2-5,TGTGCCAGCTCACCTCTCCAAGAGACCCAGTGCTTC,CASSPLQETQCF
.,TRBV20-1,few,TRBJ2-7,TGCAGTGCATCCGAGGCCCATTTGAACTCCTACGAGCAGTACTTC,CSASEAHLNSYEQYF
.,TRBV18,.,TRBJ1-1,TGTGCCAGCTCAGGGCGGCCAGGACAGTCACCCCCCCTGGACACTGAAGCTTTCTTT,CASSGRPGQSPPLDTEAFF
.,TRBV30,few,TRBJ1-2,TGTGCCTGGAGTGCCGGGGCTCGGGGCTACACCTTC,CAWSAGARGYTF
TRBD1,TRBV18,many,TRBJ1-1,TGTGCCAGCTCATCCTCAGGGGGAGGCACTGAAGCTTTCTTT,CASSSSGGGTEAFF
TRBD2,TRBV5-1,many,TRBJ2-1,TGCGCCAGCAGCGCGACTAGCGGGAGCCACAATGAGCAGTTCTTC,CASSATSGSHNEQFF
TRBD1,TRBV3-1,many,TRBJ1-1,TGTGCCAGCAGCCAAGAAGACAGGGTGTTATACGCTTTCTTT,CASSQEDRVLYAFF
TRBD1,TRBV11-3,many,TRBJ2-1,TGTGCCAGCAGCTCGGACAGGGCGCATCCCGGCTCCTACAATGAGCAGTTCTTC,CASSSDRAHPGSYNEQFF
.,TRBV12-3/TRBV12-4,many,TRBJ2-5,TGTGCCAGCAGTGCCGGGGCACAGAGGGAGACCCAGTACTTC,CASSAGAQRETQYF
TRBD2,TRBV15,.,TRBJ2-1,TGTGCCACCAGCAGAGGGGGGACTAGCATATATGAGCAGTTCTTC,CATSRGGTSIYEQFF
.,TRBV7-8,few,TRBJ2-7,TGTGCCAGCAGCTCCAGGACCCCGAGGAACGAGCAGTACTTC,CASSSRTPRNEQYF
.,TRBV3-1,many,TRBJ1-2,TGTGCCAGCAGCCTCCCAGGGAATGGCTACACCTTC,CASSLPGNGYTF
TRBD2,TRBV19,.,TRBJ2-1,TGTGCCAGTAGTATAGGGGGACTAGCGGGATTAGATGAGCAGTTCTTC,CASSIGGLAGLDEQFF
.,TRBV6-1,many,TRBJ2-3,TGTGCCAGCAGTTCCGGGAGAACAGATACGCAGTATTTT,CASSSGRTDTQYF
TRBD2,TRBV2,many,TRBJ2-1,TGTGCCAGCAGACCCGGACTAGCGGGATACAATGAGCAGTTCTTC,CASRPGLAGYNEQFF
TRBD1,TRBV5-1,.,TRBJ2-3,TGCGCCAGCAAGGTACAGGGGGCGCGAAATACGCAGTATTTT,CASKVQGARNTQYF
TRBD1,TRBV18,.,TRBJ2-3,TGTGCCAGCTCACCACCGGGACAGGGGAGGACAGATACGCAGTATTTT,CASSPPGQGRTDTQYF
.,TRBV28,many,TRBJ2-2,TGTGCCAGCGGTAGCGCTCCCGGTTATCCTTTCACCGGGGAGCTGTTTTTT,CASGSAPGYPFTGELFF
.,TRBV18,.,TRBJ2-5,TGTGCCAGCCCACCACAGGACCCCGGAGGCGTGGAGACCCAGTACTTC,CASPPQDPGGVETQYF